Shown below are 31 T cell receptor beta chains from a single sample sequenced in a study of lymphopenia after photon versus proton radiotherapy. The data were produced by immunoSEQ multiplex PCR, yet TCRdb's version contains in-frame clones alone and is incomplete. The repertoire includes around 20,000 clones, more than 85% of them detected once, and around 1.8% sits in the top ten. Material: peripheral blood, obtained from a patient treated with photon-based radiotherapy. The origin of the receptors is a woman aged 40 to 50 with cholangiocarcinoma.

CDR3 bases: TGTGCTAGTGGTTTGGTCCAACGGACTAGCGGGGGCCGTTCGTTCTTC. Translated: CASGLVQRTSGGRSFF. V and J are TRBV12-5 and TRBJ2-1, with 13 bases aligning to TRBD2. The CDR3 has 16 amino acids. Germline V gene sequence: CDR1 LGHNT, CDR2 FRNRAP. Trimming removed 0 bases from V and 15 bases from J; junction bases left unmatched: 11.

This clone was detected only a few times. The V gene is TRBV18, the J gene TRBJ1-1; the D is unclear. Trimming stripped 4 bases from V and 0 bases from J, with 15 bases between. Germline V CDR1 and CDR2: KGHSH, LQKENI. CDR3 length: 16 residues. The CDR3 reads CASSLGVFSMNTEAFF. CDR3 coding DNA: TGTGCCAGCTCACTCGGGGTCTTTTCTATGAACACTGAAGCTTTCTTT.

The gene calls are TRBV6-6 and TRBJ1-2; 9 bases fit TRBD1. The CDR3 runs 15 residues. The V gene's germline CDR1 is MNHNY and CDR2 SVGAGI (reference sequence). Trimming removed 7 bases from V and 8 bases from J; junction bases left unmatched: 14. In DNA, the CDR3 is TGTGCCAGCACCCTTGCCTCGACAGGGGGTCAAGGCTACACCTTC. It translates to CASTLASTGGQGYTF.

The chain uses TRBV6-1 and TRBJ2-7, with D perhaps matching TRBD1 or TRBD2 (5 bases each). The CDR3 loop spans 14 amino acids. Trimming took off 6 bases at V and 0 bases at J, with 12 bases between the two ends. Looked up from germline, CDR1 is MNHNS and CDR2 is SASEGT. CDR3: CASSLSGTSYEQYF. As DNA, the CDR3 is TGTGCCAGCAGCCTCTCCGGGACCTCCTACGAGCAGTACTTC.

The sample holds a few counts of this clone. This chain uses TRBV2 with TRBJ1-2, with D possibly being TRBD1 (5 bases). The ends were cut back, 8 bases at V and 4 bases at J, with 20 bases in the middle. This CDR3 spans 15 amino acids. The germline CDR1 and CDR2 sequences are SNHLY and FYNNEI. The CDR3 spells CASVSPSGYGYGYTF. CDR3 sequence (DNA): TGTGCCAGCGTGAGCCCGTCAGGGTACGGCTATGGCTACACCTTC.

CDR3 residues: CASSQRLPGQGARQPQHF. DNA of the CDR3: TGCGCCAGCAGTCAACGCCTCCCGGGACAGGGGGCAAGACAGCCCCAGCATTTT. This chain connects TRBV23-1 to TRBJ1-5; the match to TRBD1 covers 12 bases. TRBV23-1 is known as an ORF, though its function is uncertain. The trim removed 2 bases at V and 7 bases at J, leaving 12 bases unmatched. CDR3 size: 18 residues.

The CDR3, as DNA: TGTGCCACCCAAGGGGCCAGAGAGACCGGGGAGCTGTTTTTT. Translated, it gives CATQGARETGELFF. The chain has TRBV27 and TRBJ2-2, with a tentative D call TRBD1 (5 bases). Trimming took off 10 bases at V and 5 bases at J, with 17 bases between the two ends. The CDR3 is made up of 14 amino acids. Germline CDR1 MNHEY, CDR2 SMNVEV (reference sequence).

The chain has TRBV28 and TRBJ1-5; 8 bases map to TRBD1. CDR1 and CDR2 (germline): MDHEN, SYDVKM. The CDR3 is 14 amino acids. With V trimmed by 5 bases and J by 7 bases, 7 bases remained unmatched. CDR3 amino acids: CASSAGGEYQPQHF. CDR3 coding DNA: TGTGCCAGCAGTGCAGGGGGCGAGTACCAGCCCCAGCATTTT.

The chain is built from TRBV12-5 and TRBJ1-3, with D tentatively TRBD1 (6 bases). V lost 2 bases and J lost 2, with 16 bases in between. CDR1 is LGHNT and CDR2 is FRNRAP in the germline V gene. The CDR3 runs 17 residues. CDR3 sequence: CASGLMRGQGTGNTIYF. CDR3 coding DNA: TGTGCTAGTGGTTTGATGCGGGGGCAAGGAACTGGAAACACCATATATTTT.

CDR3: CASSPTEMNTEAFF. The DNA of the CDR3 is TGTGCCAGCAGTCCCACAGAGATGAACACTGAAGCTTTCTTT. V is TRBV6-6 and J is TRBJ1-1; D not certain. CDR1 is MNHNY, CDR2 SVGAGI, per germline (reference sequence). The CDR3 covers 14 residues. The V end lost 5 bases, the J end lost 0 bases, and 10 bases lay between the germline ends.

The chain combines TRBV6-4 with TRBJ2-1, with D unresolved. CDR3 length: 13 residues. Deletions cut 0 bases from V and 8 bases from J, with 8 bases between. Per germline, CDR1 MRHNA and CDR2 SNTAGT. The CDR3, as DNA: TGTGCCAGCAGTGACTCGAGTGAGGATGAGCAGTTCTTC. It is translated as CASSDSSEDEQFF.

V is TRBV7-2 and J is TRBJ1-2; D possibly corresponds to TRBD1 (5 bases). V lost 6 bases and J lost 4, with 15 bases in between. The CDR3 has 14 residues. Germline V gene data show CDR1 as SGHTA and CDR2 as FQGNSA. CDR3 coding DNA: TGTGCCAGCAGTTTGACGGGGGGAGGCTATGGCTACACCTTC. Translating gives CASSLTGGGYGYTF.

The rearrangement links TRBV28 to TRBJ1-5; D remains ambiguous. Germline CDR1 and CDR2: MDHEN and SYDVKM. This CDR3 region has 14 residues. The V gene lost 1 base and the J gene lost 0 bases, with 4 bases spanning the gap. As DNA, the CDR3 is TGTGCCAGCAGTTTATCAGGTAGCAATCAGCCCCAGCATTTT. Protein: CASSLSGSNQPQHF.

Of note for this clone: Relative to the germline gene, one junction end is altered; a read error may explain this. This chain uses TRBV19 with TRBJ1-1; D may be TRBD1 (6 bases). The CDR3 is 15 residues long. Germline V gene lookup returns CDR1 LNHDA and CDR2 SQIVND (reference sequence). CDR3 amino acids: CASSPGTSRNAEAFF. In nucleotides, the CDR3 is TGTGCCAGTAGTCCGGGGACATCGAGGAACGCTGAAGCTTTCTTT.

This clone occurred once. Here the CDR3 reads CAIRGGRGTDTQYF. The CDR3 coding sequence is TGTGCCATCCGGGGAGGCCGGGGAACAGATACGCAGTATTTT. The chain links TRBV5-4 to TRBJ2-3; D might be TRBD2 (6 bases). This CDR3 region has 14 residues. Germline loops: CDR1 SGHNT, CDR2 YYREEE (reference sequence). V lost 9 bases and J lost 3, with 17 bases in between.

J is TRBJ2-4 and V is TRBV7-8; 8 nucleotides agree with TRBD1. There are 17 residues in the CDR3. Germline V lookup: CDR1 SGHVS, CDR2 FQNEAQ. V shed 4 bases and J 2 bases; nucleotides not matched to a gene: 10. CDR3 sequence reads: CASSSRGDRLSKNIQYF. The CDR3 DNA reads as TGTGCCAGCAGCTCCCGAGGGGACAGGCTCTCCAAAAACATTCAGTACTTC.

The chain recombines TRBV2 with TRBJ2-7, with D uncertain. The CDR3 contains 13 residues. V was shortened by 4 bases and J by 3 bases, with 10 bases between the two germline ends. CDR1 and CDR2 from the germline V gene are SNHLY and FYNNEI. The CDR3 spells CASSAMILYEQYF. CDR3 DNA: TGTGCCAGCAGTGCCATGATCCTCTACGAGCAGTACTTC.

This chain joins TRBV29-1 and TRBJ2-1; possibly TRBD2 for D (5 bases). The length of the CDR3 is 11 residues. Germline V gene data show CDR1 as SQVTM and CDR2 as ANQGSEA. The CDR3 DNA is TGCAGTTTCGGGGCCTACAATGAGCAGTTCTTC. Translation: CSFGAYNEQFF.

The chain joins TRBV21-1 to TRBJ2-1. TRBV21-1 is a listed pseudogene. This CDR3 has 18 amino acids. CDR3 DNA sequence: TGTGCCAGCAGCAAAAAAGGAAGGCAGCCGAGCTCCTACAATGAGCAGTTCTTC. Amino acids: CASSKKGRQPSSYNEQFF.

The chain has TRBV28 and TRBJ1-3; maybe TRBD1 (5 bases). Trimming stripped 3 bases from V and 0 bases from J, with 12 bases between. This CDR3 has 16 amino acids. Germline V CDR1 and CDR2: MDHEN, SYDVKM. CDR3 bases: TGTGCCAGCAGTTTCTCGGGACCCAGCTCTGGAAACACCATATATTTT. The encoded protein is CASSFSGPSSGNTIYF. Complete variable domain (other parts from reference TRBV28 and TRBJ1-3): DVKVTQSSRYLVKRTGEKVFLECVQDMDHENMFWYRQDPGLGLRLIYFSYDVKMKEKGDIPEGYSVSREKKERFSLILESASTNQTSMYLCASSFSGPSSGNTIYFGEGSWLTVV.

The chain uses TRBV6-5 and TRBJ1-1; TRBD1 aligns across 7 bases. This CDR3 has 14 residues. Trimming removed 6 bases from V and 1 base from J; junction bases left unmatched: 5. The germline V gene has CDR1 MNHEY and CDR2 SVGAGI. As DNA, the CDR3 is TGTGCCAGCAGCCAGGGACAGTCGAACACTGAAGCTTTCTTT. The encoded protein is CASSQGQSNTEAFF.

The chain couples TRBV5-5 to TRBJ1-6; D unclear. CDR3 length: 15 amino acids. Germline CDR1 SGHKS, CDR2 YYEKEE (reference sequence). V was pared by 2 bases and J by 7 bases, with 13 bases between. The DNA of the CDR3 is TGTGCCAGCAGCTTTTCCAGCGTCGTCAATTCACCCCTCCACTTT. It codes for CASSFSSVVNSPLHF.

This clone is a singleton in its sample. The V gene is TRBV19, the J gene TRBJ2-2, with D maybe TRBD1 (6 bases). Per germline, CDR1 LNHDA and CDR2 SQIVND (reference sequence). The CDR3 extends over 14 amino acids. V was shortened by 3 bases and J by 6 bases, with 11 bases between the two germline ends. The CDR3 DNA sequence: TGTGCCAGTAGTATGTACAGGGACGCCGGGGAGCTGTTTTTT. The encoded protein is CASSMYRDAGELFF.

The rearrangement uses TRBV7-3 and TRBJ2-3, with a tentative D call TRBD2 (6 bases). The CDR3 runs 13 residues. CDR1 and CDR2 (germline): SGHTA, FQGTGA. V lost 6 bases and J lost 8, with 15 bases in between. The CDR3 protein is CASSWREMGTQYF. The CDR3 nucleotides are TGTGCCAGCAGTTGGAGGGAAATGGGTACGCAGTATTTT.

Written as DNA, the CDR3 is TGTGCCAGCAGCTTGTCTGTCCACGAGCAGTACTTC. Translation: CASSLSVHEQYF. The V and J genes are TRBV5-6 and TRBJ2-7; D unresolved. The CDR3 has 12 residues. Germline-derived CDR1 and CDR2 are SGHDT and YYEEEE. V was clipped by 1 base and J by 5 bases, with 7 bases between them.

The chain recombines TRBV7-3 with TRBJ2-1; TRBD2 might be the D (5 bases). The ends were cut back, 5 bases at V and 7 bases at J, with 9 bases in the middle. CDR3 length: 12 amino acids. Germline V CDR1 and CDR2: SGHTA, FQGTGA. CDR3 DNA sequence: TGTGCCAGCAGCACCCGCGGGAATGAGCAGTTCTTC. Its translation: CASSTRGNEQFF. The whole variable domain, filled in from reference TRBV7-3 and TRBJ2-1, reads GAGVSQTPSNKVTEKGKYVELRCDPISGHTALYWYRQSLGQGPEFLIYFQGTGAADDSGLPNDRFFAVRPEGSVSTLKIQRTERGDSAVYLCASSTRGNEQFFGPGTRLTVL.

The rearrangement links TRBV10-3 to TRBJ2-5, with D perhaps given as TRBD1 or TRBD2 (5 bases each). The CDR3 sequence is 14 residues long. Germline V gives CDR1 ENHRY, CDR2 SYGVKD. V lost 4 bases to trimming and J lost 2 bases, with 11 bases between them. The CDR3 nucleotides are TGTGCCATCAGTGCCCGGGACCAGCAAGAGACCCAGTACTTC. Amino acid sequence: CAISARDQQETQYF.

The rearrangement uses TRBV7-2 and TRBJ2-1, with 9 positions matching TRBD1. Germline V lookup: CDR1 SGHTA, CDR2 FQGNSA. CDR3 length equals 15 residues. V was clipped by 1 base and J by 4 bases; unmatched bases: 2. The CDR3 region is CASSLDRGLYNEQFF. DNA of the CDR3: TGTGCCAGCAGCTTAGACAGGGGGCTTTACAATGAGCAGTTCTTC.

CDR3 sequence reads: CASKGSTYEQYF. For the CDR3, the DNA is TGTGCCAGCAAAGGCAGCACCTACGAGCAGTACTTC. V and J are TRBV2 and TRBJ2-7; D gene ambiguous. Trimming took off 7 bases at V and 2 bases at J, with 9 bases between the two ends. CDR3 length: 12 residues. The germline V gene has CDR1 SNHLY and CDR2 FYNNEI.

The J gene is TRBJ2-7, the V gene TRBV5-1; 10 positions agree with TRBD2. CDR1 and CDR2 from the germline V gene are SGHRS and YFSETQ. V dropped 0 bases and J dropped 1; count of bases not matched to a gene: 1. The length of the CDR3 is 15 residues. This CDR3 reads CASSLASGSSYEQYF. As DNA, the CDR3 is TGCGCCAGCAGCTTGGCTAGCGGGAGTTCCTACGAGCAGTACTTC.

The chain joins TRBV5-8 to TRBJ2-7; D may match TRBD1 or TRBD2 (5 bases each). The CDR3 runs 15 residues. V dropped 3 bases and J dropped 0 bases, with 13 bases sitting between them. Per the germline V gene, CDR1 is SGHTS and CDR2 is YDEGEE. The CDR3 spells CASSSRDRNSYEQYF. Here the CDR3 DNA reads TGTGCCAGCAGCTCTCGGGACCGCAACTCCTACGAGCAGTACTTC.